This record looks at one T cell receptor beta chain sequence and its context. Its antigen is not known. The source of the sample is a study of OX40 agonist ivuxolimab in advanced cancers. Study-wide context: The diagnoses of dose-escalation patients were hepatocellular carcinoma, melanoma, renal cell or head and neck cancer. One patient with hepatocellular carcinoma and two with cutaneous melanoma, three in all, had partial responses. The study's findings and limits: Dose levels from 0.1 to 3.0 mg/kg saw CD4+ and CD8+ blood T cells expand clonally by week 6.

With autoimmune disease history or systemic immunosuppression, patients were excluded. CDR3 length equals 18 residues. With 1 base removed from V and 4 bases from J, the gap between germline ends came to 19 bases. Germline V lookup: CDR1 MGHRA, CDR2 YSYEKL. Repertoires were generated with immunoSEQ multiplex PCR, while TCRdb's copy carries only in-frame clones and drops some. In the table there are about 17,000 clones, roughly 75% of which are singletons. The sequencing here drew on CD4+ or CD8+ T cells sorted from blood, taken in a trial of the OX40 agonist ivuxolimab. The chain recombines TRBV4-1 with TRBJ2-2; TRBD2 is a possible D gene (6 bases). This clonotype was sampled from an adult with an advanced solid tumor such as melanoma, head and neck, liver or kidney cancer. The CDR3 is CASSQGPGTGFGTGELFF. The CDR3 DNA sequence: TGCGCCAGCAGCCAAGGGCCCGGGACTGGGTTTGGCACCGGGGAGCTGTTTTTT.